One sample yielded the 6 T cell receptor beta chains listed below, sequenced in a study of T cell responses to AZD1222 COVID-19 vaccine. Sequencing used immunoSEQ multiplex PCR; TCRdb keeps in-frame clones, though not all of them. The sample has about 150,000 clones, about 90% seen once. Sequences were derived from peripheral blood, sampled 28 days after the second dose of the MenACWY control vaccine. All receptors come from an adult who received the MenACWY meningococcal vaccine as a control.

The CDR3 region is CASSGTVQETQYF. In DNA form, the CDR3 reads TGTGCCAGCTCAGGGACAGTTCAAGAGACCCAGTACTTC. The chain uses TRBV18 and TRBJ2-5; 7 nucleotides align to TRBD1. The CDR3 contains 13 residues. Losses at the gene ends were 5 bases for V and 2 bases for J; bases not matched to a gene: 2. Germline V CDR1 and CDR2: KGHSH, LQKENI.

This chain joins TRBV6-5 and TRBJ1-3; D gene uncertain. The ends were cut back, 6 bases at V and 1 base at J, with 13 bases in the middle. This CDR3 has 15 amino acids. The germline V gene has CDR1 MNHEY and CDR2 SVGAGI. CDR3 amino acids: CASSPSAGSGNTIYF. Written as DNA, the CDR3 is TGTGCCAGCAGCCCGAGCGCCGGATCTGGAAACACCATATATTTT.

J is TRBJ2-5 and V is TRBV11-3, with 9 bases fitting TRBD1. Losses at the gene ends were 1 base for V and 5 bases for J; bases not matched to a gene: 5. CDR1 is SGHNT, CDR2 YENEEA, per germline. The CDR3 totals 15 residues. As DNA, the CDR3 is TGTGCCAGCAGCTTAGGGACAGGGGAGACTGAGACCCAGTACTTC. Translated, it gives CASSLGTGETETQYF. The whole variable domain, filled in from reference TRBV11-3 and TRBJ2-5, reads EAGVVQSPRYKIIEKKQPVAFWCNPISGHNTLYWYLQNLGQGPELLIRYENEEAVDDSQLPKDRFSAERLKGVDSTLKIQPAELGDSAVYLCASSLGTGETETQYFGPGTRLLVL.

The CDR3 region has the DNA TGTGCCAGCAGCGTAGGGGGACAGGGAGGGGAGCAGTTCTTC. It is translated as CASSVGGQGGEQFF. V is TRBV9 and J is TRBJ2-1; TRBD1 agrees at 9 bases. CDR1 is SGDLS, CDR2 YYNGEE, per germline. The CDR3 loop spans 14 amino acids. V shed 0 bases and J 10 bases; nucleotides not matched to a gene: 5.

The J gene is TRBJ1-5, the V gene TRBV21-1; no DNA check was done on the table's D call, TRBD1. TRBV21-1 is tagged as a pseudogene. The CDR3 runs to 17 residues. Written as DNA, the CDR3 is TGTGCCAGCAGCAAAGACGCAGGGGTCCTCGGCAATCAGCCCCAGCATTTT. Its protein product is CASSKDAGVLGNQPQHF.

The chain is built from TRBV7-2 and TRBJ2-6; D gene uncertain. V dropped 5 bases and J dropped 0 bases, with 17 bases sitting between them. CDR1 is SGHTA, CDR2 FQGNSA, per germline. This CDR3 has 18 amino acids. The CDR3 spells CASSPQSVTISGANVLTF. CDR3 nucleotide sequence: TGTGCCAGCAGCCCCCAAAGCGTAACCATCTCTGGGGCCAACGTCCTGACTTTC. Full variable domain (rest looked up from reference TRBV7-2 and TRBJ2-6): GAGVSQSPSNKVTEKGKDVELRCDPISGHTALYWYRQSLGQGLEFLIYFQGNSAPDKSGLPSDRFSAERTGGSVSTLTIQRTQQEDSAVYLCASSPQSVTISGANVLTFGAGSRLTVL.